Presented here are 29 T cell receptor beta chains from one specimen sequenced in a study of TIL therapy for anti-PD-1-resistant metastatic lung cancer. Sequencing used immunoSEQ v3. TCRdb's table, derived via immunoSEQ multiplex PCR, lists solely in-frame clones and lacks some. The table lists 36,000 or so clones, less than 85% of them singletons, with 4.5% to 6% in the top ten. Time point noted: pre-treatment sample, taken before nivolumab and TIL therapy. Sequencing used blood, obtained at baseline. The receptors here all came from a person between 25 and 79 years old with non-small cell lung cancer.

Only a few counts were recorded for this clone. The chain employs TRBV9 and TRBJ1-3, with 8 bases aligning to TRBD1. CDR1 SGDLS and CDR2 YYNGEE come from the germline V gene. V gave up 4 bases and J gave up 0 bases; unmatched junction bases: 15. This CDR3 contains 19 residues. CDR3: CASSPRPGGLRSSGNTIYF. The CDR3 coding sequence is TGTGCCAGCAGCCCTCGGCCAGGGGGCCTCAGATCCTCTGGAAACACCATATATTTT.

The J gene is TRBJ2-5, the V gene TRBV19; 8 bases match TRBD2. The CDR3 has 14 amino acids. The trim removed 10 bases at V and 4 bases at J, leaving 11 bases unmatched. Germline V gene sequence: CDR1 LNHDA, CDR2 SQIVND (reference sequence). This CDR3 reads CATRVAGGGETQYF. The CDR3 nucleotides are TGTGCCACCCGGGTGGCGGGGGGTGGAGAGACCCAGTACTTC.

The rearrangement links TRBV7-6 to TRBJ1-6; the D is unclear. V was trimmed by 0 bases and J by 7 bases, leaving 10 bases between them. The germline V gene has CDR1 SGHVS and CDR2 FNYEAQ. CDR3 length: 15 residues. CDR3 sequence (DNA): TGTGCCAGCAGCTTAGCATACGGCGGGAATTCACCCCTCCACTTT. It specifies CASSLAYGGNSPLHF.

This clone was seen once. The chain combines TRBV28 with TRBJ2-1; 9 bases are a match to TRBD2. V lost 10 bases to trimming and J lost 6 bases; unmatched junction nucleotides: 10. The CDR3 contains 14 residues. Germline V gene sequence: CDR1 MDHEN, CDR2 SYDVKM. Written as DNA, the CDR3 is TGTGCCACCTGCGGGGGGGCAAAGTCCAATGAGCAGTTCTTC. This codes for CATCGGAKSNEQFF.

This clone came up a few times. The chain has TRBV29-1 and TRBJ1-1; D is uncertain. V was pared by 4 bases and J by 6 bases, with 12 bases between. This CDR3 contains 12 residues. CDR1 SQVTM and CDR2 ANQGSEA come from the germline V gene. The CDR3 loop reads CSVASSGAEAFF. DNA of the CDR3: TGCAGCGTTGCATCGTCTGGGGCTGAAGCTTTCTTT.

CDR3 in DNA: TGTGCCAGCAGCGTAGTCGACGGGGGGACAGATACGCAGTATTTT. This encodes CASSVVDGGTDTQYF. V usage is TRBV9 and J usage is TRBJ2-3; 7 bases are shared with TRBD2. From germline, CDR1 is SGDLS and CDR2 YYNGEE. CDR3 length: 15 amino acids. V was pared by 0 bases and J by 3 bases, with 4 bases of the junction left unmatched.

The chain is built from TRBV7-8 and TRBJ2-1, with D possibly TRBD1 on 6 matching bases. V lost 5 bases and J 2 bases, leaving 10 bases between the germline ends. Germline loops: CDR1 SGHVS, CDR2 FQNEAQ. CDR3 size: 14 residues. This chain's CDR3 is CASSLRDTYNEQFF. CDR3 DNA sequence: TGTGCCAGCAGCCTCCGGGACACCTACAATGAGCAGTTCTTC.

This clone was seen a few times. The J gene is TRBJ2-2, the V gene TRBV7-3; weak D call: TRBD1 (6 bases). CDR1 SGHTA and CDR2 FQGTGA come from the germline V gene. This CDR3 is built from 18 residues. Trimming took 8 bases from V and 2 from J, leaving 24 bases between them. The CDR3 reads CASGWALRGGNNTGELFF. CDR3 bases: TGTGCCAGCGGGTGGGCTCTCAGGGGTGGGAATAACACCGGGGAGCTGTTTTTT.

The J gene is TRBJ1-5, the V gene TRBV27; 7 nucleotides align to TRBD1. The CDR3 has 13 amino acids. J gave up 4 bases and V 3 bases, and 0 bases lay outside the gene matches. Germline CDR1 and CDR2: MNHEY and SMNVEV (reference sequence). The CDR3 loop reads CASSFRGNQPQHF. CDR3 bases: TGTGCCAGCAGTTTCAGGGGGAATCAGCCCCAGCATTTT.

This CDR3 is CASSPGTGSVTEAFF. The CDR3, as DNA: TGTGCCAGCAGCCCAGGGACAGGGTCGGTCACTGAAGCTTTCTTT. V is TRBV5-8 and J is TRBJ1-1; TRBD1 aligns across 9 bases. Trimming took 4 bases from V and 4 from J; bases not matched to a gene: 8. The CDR3 has 15 amino acids. Germline CDR1 is SGHTS and CDR2 is YDEGEE.

The V call is TRBV18, the J call TRBJ2-1, with 10 bases matching TRBD1. Germline assignment: CDR1 KGHSH and CDR2 LQKENI. V lost 5 bases to trimming and J lost 8 bases; unmatched junction nucleotides: 9. The CDR3 sequence is 15 residues long. CDR3 DNA sequence: TGTGCCAGCTCAAGACAGGGGGCTGACTCCCATGAGCAGTTCTTC. Its translation: CASSRQGADSHEQFF.

The chain joins TRBV10-3 to TRBJ1-1; 8 bases align to TRBD1. CDR1 and CDR2 (germline): ENHRY, SYGVKD. This CDR3 region has 16 residues. With 11 bases clipped from V and 4 bases from J, the junction kept 18 bases outside the gene matches. The CDR3 region is CAVRPGTGAGGTEAFF. CDR3 coding DNA: TGTGCCGTCCGTCCCGGGACAGGAGCGGGCGGCACTGAAGCTTTCTTT.

The chain recombines TRBV28 with TRBJ2-5; 14 bases map to TRBD2. Per germline, CDR1 MDHEN and CDR2 SYDVKM. The CDR3 has 16 residues. The CDR3 loop is CGSGLAGVSYQETQYF. The CDR3 bases are TGTGGCTCGGGACTAGCGGGGGTTTCGTACCAAGAGACCCAGTACTTC.

This clone is a singleton in its sample. The chain combines TRBV2 with TRBJ1-4; TRBD1 aligns across 7 bases. After removal of 6 bases from V and 10 bases from J, the junction contained 17 bases not matched to a gene. The CDR3 runs 16 residues. From germline, CDR1 is SNHLY and CDR2 FYNNEI. The DNA of the CDR3 is TGTGCCAGCAGAACCGGGACAGAATTATTAGGGGCAAAACTGTTTTTT. It translates to CASRTGTELLGAKLFF.

The rearrangement links TRBV7-9 to TRBJ2-5; D remains unclear. Trimming took off 0 bases at V and 3 bases at J, with 17 bases between the two ends. Germline V gives CDR1 SEHNR, CDR2 FQNEAQ (reference sequence). This CDR3 spans 17 amino acids. The CDR3 DNA reads as TGTGCCAGCAGCTTAGCTCGGACGAATCCACCGGAAGAGACCCAGTACTTC. Its protein product is CASSLARTNPPEETQYF. Filled out from reference TRBV7-9 and TRBJ2-5, the complete variable domain reads DTGVSQNPRHKITKRGQNVTFRCDPISEHNRLYWYRQTLGQGPEFLTYFQNEAQLEKSRLLSDRFSAERPKGSFSTLEIQRTEQGDSAMYLCASSLARTNPPEETQYFGPGTRLLVL.

CDR3 residues: CASSAGSQPQHF. The CDR3 DNA sequence: TGTGCCAGCAGCGCAGGGTCTCAGCCCCAGCATTTT. The chain employs TRBV9 and TRBJ1-5; maybe TRBD1 (5 bases). CDR3 size: 12 residues. The germline V gene has CDR1 SGDLS and CDR2 YYNGEE. Trimming took off 3 bases at V and 6 bases at J, with 7 bases between the two ends.

This clone came up a few times. The genes are TRBV5-1 and TRBJ2-2; perhaps TRBD1 as D (6 bases). Germline CDR1 is SGHRS and CDR2 is YFSETQ. The CDR3 consists of 16 residues. V dropped 4 bases and J dropped 4 bases, with 17 bases sitting between them. The CDR3 DNA reads TGCGCCAGCAGCCCATACGGCGGACAGACCACCGGGGAGCTGTTTTTT. It specifies CASSPYGGQTTGELFF.

The V gene is TRBV27, the J gene TRBJ1-2, with D tentatively TRBD1 (5 bases). The length of the CDR3 is 14 residues. The germline V gene has CDR1 MNHEY and CDR2 SMNVEV (reference sequence). V was trimmed by 7 bases and J by 7 bases, leaving 19 bases between them. CDR3 region: CASTHLGREVGYTF. CDR3 nucleotides: TGTGCCAGCACCCACTTGGGCAGGGAGGTTGGCTACACCTTC.

The J gene is TRBJ2-1, the V gene TRBV6-5; the match to TRBD2 covers 12 bases. V trimming: 6 bases; J trimming: 5 bases; junction bases outside the gene matches: 2. Germline V gene lookup returns CDR1 MNHEY and CDR2 SVGAGI. The CDR3 is 14 amino acids. The DNA of the CDR3 is TGTGCCAGCAGGAGACTAGCGGGAGACAATGAGCAGTTCTTC. This encodes CASRRLAGDNEQFF.

The V and J genes are TRBV7-9 and TRBJ1-1; no firm D call. Germline CDR1 and CDR2: SEHNR and FQNEAQ (reference sequence). This CDR3 is built from 13 residues. V lost 3 bases, J lost 1 base, and 6 bases lay in between. The CDR3: CASSLKRNTEAFF. The DNA for the CDR3 is TGTGCCAGCAGCTTGAAAAGGAACACTGAAGCTTTCTTT.

The J gene is TRBJ2-3, the V gene TRBV19; 15 bases agree with TRBD2. This CDR3 region has 17 residues. With V trimmed by 5 bases and J by 2 bases, 5 bases remained unmatched. Germline loops: CDR1 LNHDA, CDR2 SQIVND (reference sequence). CDR3 sequence: CASSPGTSGGYTDTQYF. The DNA for the CDR3 is TGTGCCAGTAGTCCAGGGACTAGCGGGGGGTACACAGATACGCAGTATTTT.

The rearrangement joins TRBV4-3 to TRBJ1-1, with a tentative D call TRBD1 (5 bases). Trimming took off 0 bases at V and 8 bases at J, with 10 bases between the two ends. This CDR3 spans 13 amino acids. Germline CDR1 LGHNA, CDR2 YSLEER. The CDR3 region is CASSQDMRGEAFF. In DNA form, the CDR3 reads TGCGCCAGCAGCCAAGATATGAGGGGAGAAGCTTTCTTT.

This chain's CDR3 is CASTSGAAKNIQYF. Written as DNA, the CDR3 is TGTGCCAGCACCTCCGGGGCGGCCAAAAACATTCAGTACTTC. The J gene is TRBJ2-4, the V gene TRBV2, with D perhaps matching TRBD1 or TRBD2 (5 bases each). Germline values: CDR1 SNHLY, CDR2 FYNNEI. Trimming took off 7 bases at V and 1 base at J, with 11 bases between the two ends. The CDR3 is made up of 14 amino acids. The variable domain in full, with the rest retrieved from reference TRBV2 and TRBJ2-4, is EPEVTQTPSHQVTQMGQEVILRCVPISNHLYFYWYRQILGQKVEFLVSFYNNEISEKSEIFDDQFSVERPDGSNFTLKIRSTKLEDSAMYFCASTSGAAKNIQYFGAGTRLSVL.

The chain recombines TRBV6-1 with TRBJ1-2, with 8 nucleotides matching TRBD1. Germline lookup yields CDR1 MNHNS and CDR2 SASEGT. The V gene end was trimmed by 7 bases and the J gene end by 4 bases; junction bases not matched to a gene: 8. The CDR3 spans 14 residues. This chain's CDR3 is CASTQGQGVYGYTF. CDR3 nucleotides: TGTGCCAGCACCCAAGGACAGGGAGTCTATGGCTACACCTTC.

CDR3 DNA sequence: TGTGCCAGCAGAGATCGGGACCCGACCTACGAGCAGTACTTC. The encoded protein is CASRDRDPTYEQYF. The genes are TRBV6-5 and TRBJ2-7; D may match TRBD1 or TRBD2 (5 bases each). The germline gives CDR1 MNHEY, CDR2 SVGAGI. This CDR3 comprises 14 residues. V dropped 6 bases and J dropped 2 bases, with 14 bases sitting between them.

The chain joins TRBV6-6 to TRBJ2-5; 10 nucleotides match TRBD1. Germline V lookup: CDR1 MNHNY, CDR2 SVGAGI (reference sequence). The CDR3 contains 16 residues. The trim removed 6 bases at V and 5 bases at J, leaving 12 bases unmatched. CDR3 protein: CASSPGTGDIGETQYF. CDR3 in DNA: TGTGCCAGCAGCCCCGGGACAGGGGATATCGGGGAGACCCAGTACTTC.

This clone was recorded a few times. The chain carries TRBV5-4 and TRBJ1-6; unclear D gene. The V end was cut by 0 bases, the J end by 2 bases, with 6 bases between. This CDR3 is built from 15 residues. Germline CDR1 and CDR2: SGHNT and YYREEE (reference sequence). The CDR3 coding sequence is TGTGCCAGCAGCTTGGAGCAGGCCTATAATTCACCCCTCCACTTT. Protein product: CASSLEQAYNSPLHF.

This clone has a handful of counts. This chain uses TRBV28 with TRBJ1-2; D not resolved. Germline CDR1 and CDR2: MDHEN and SYDVKM. The CDR3 loop spans 14 amino acids. The V end was cut by 3 bases, the J end by 8 bases, with 16 bases between. For the CDR3, the DNA is TGTGCCAGCAGTTTTGGATTCGGCTCTAAAGGCTACACCTTC. Translated, it gives CASSFGFGSKGYTF.

There are a few counts of this clone. The chain uses TRBV7-9 and TRBJ1-1; maybe TRBD1 (6 bases). Germline CDR1 is SEHNR and CDR2 is FQNEAQ (reference sequence). Trimming cost V 3 bases and J 7 bases, with 12 bases left between them. This CDR3 has 13 amino acids. The CDR3 spells CASSFRGGGEAFF. DNA of the CDR3: TGTGCCAGCAGCTTCAGGGGTGGCGGTGAAGCTTTCTTT.